This T cell receptor (beta chain) is drawn from a study of regulatory T cells in long-lasting Graves disease. This clonotype came up many times. Germline values: CDR1 MDHEN, CDR2 SYDVKM. The CDR3 totals 16 residues. Trimming took 7 bases from V and 9 from J; bases not matched to a gene: 21. Researchers made TCR beta libraries by using iRepertoire HTBI primers and running Arm-PCR on CDR3 regions. Via MiXCR, TCRdb re-called the multiplex PCR reads, giving one row per CDR3 protein. The data hold around 420,000 distinct CDR3 sequences, with around 15% observed a single time. Time point: newly diagnosed GD, antithyroid drugs for less than 3 months. Extracted PBMC RNA gave rise to the TCR library.

The sequencing here drew on peripheral blood mononuclear cells (PBMCs), taken at new diagnosis, from a patient treated with antithyroid drugs. The chain couples TRBV28 to TRBJ2-7, with 7 bases that match TRBD1. This TCR came from a female donor with Graves disease. The CDR3 sequence is CASNQSHRGSIIGQYF. CDR3 sequence (DNA): TGTGCCAGCAATCAATCTCACAGGGGTTCAATTATCGGGCAGTACTTC. The entire variable domain, with the rest obtained from reference TRBV28 and TRBJ2-7, is as follows: DVKVTQSSRYLVKRTGEKVFLECVQDMDHENMFWYRQDPGLGLRLIYFSYDVKMKEKGDIPEGYSVSREKKERFSLILESASTNQTSMYLCASNQSHRGSIIGQYFGPGTRLTVT.